One and the same sample provided the 7 T cell receptor beta chains below, sequenced in a study of vaccination effects on CD4 cells after COVID-19. These receptors have no known antigen. CD4+ T cells were isolated after nine to ten days of culture. Assay: immunoSEQ multiplex PCR; the TCRdb copy retains only in-frame clones and omits some. This table holds tens of thousands of clones, over 55% found once. The starting material was CD4+ T cells from PBMCs cultured without peptide, obtained before COVID-19 vaccination. These receptor sequences come from a human donor who received a COVID-19 vaccine.

V usage is TRBV10-3 and J usage is TRBJ2-2; 8 nucleotides align to TRBD2. The V and J ends lost 2 bases and 4 bases, in that order; junction bases with no gene match: 3. The germline CDR1 and CDR2 sequences are ENHRY and SYGVKD. This CDR3 comprises 15 residues. Here the CDR3 reads CAISEGLAFTGELFF. CDR3 sequence (DNA): TGTGCCATCAGTGAGGGACTAGCTTTCACCGGGGAGCTGTTTTTT.

The table lists this clone with a few counts. The chain couples TRBV7-9 to TRBJ2-5; 13 bases fit TRBD2. The length of the CDR3 is 16 residues. CDR1 SEHNR and CDR2 FQNEAQ come from the germline V gene (reference sequence). The V segment lost 5 bases and the J segment 3 bases; nucleotides outside the gene matches: 6. The CDR3 here is CASSAPGLAGKETQYF. The CDR3 DNA sequence: TGTGCCAGCAGCGCGCCGGGACTAGCGGGAAAAGAGACCCAGTACTTC.

This clone appeared a few times. The V and J genes are TRBV25-1 and TRBJ1-4; TRBD1 aligns across 9 bases. Germline CDR1 is MGHDK and CDR2 is SYGVNS. V dropped 4 bases and J dropped 8; count of bases not matched to a gene: 8. This CDR3 contains 15 residues. CDR3 residues: CASSVGGTGSEKLFF. The CDR3 DNA follows: TGTGCCAGCAGTGTCGGCGGGACAGGGAGCGAAAAACTGTTTTTT.

This chain connects TRBV3-1 (or the pseudogene TRBV3-2) to TRBJ1-3; 7 nucleotides agree with TRBD1. This CDR3 is 17 amino acids long. The ends lost 1 base at V and 0 bases at J; junction bases unmatched: 6. Germline CDR1 and CDR2: LGHDT and YNNKEL (reference sequence). The CDR3 sequence: CASSQARQGLSGNTIYF. Here the CDR3 DNA reads TGTGCCAGCAGCCAAGCGCGACAGGGCCTCTCTGGAAACACCATATATTTT.

V is TRBV19 and J is TRBJ2-1; 11 nucleotides line up with TRBD2. V lost 3 bases, J lost 7 bases, and 8 bases stayed unmatched. CDR3 size: 16 residues. CDR1 LNHDA and CDR2 SQIVND come from the germline V gene (reference sequence). In DNA, the CDR3 is TGTGCCAGTAGTATTTTTCGACTAGCGGGAATGAATGAGCAGTTCTTC. This gives the protein CASSIFRLAGMNEQFF.

J is TRBJ1-2 and V is TRBV5-4, with D perhaps matching TRBD1 (5 bases). The CDR3 spans 17 residues. V was shortened by 1 base and J by 0 bases, with 16 bases between the two germline ends. CDR1 and CDR2 (germline): SGHNT, YYREEE (reference sequence). The CDR3 region has the DNA TGTGCCAGCAGCTTGCGGTTAGACCGGGGGGCTAACTATGGCTACACCTTC. Protein: CASSLRLDRGANYGYTF.

There are a few counts of this clone. The rearrangement uses TRBV7-9 and TRBJ1-2, with TRBD1 matching 9 bases. The V segment lost 4 bases and the J segment 4 bases; nucleotides outside the gene matches: 13. This CDR3 has 17 residues. Germline assignment: CDR1 SEHNR and CDR2 FQNEAQ (reference sequence). CDR3 residues: CASSSFRDRDVSYGYTF. The DNA for the CDR3 is TGTGCCAGCAGCTCCTTCCGGGACAGGGATGTAAGCTATGGCTACACCTTC. The full variable domain, its missing parts supplied by reference TRBV7-9 and TRBJ1-2, is DTGVSQNPRHKITKRGQNVTFRCDPISEHNRLYWYRQTLGQGPEFLTYFQNEAQLEKSRLLSDRFSAERPKGSFSTLEIQRTEQGDSAMYLCASSSFRDRDVSYGYTFGSGTRLTVV.